This TCR beta chain was observed in a study of blood T cell repertoires in COVID-19. The V gene's germline CDR1 is LNHDA and CDR2 SQIVND (reference sequence). CDR3 length equals 14 residues. The V end was cut by 4 bases, the J end by 3 bases, with 13 bases between. Sequenced by immunoSEQ multiplex PCR; TCRdb stores in-frame clones only, minus some. In the table there are around 250,000 clones, more than 70% of which are singletons. The sequenced material came from peripheral blood. The rearrangement links TRBV19 to TRBJ2-7, with D possibly TRBD2 on 5 matching bases. This receptor was identified in a woman between 18 and 29 years old with acute or convalescent COVID-19. The DNA of the CDR3 is TGTGCCAGTAGTAGCGGGTCGATCGACTACGAGCAGTACTTC. Its translation is CASSSGSIDYEQYF.